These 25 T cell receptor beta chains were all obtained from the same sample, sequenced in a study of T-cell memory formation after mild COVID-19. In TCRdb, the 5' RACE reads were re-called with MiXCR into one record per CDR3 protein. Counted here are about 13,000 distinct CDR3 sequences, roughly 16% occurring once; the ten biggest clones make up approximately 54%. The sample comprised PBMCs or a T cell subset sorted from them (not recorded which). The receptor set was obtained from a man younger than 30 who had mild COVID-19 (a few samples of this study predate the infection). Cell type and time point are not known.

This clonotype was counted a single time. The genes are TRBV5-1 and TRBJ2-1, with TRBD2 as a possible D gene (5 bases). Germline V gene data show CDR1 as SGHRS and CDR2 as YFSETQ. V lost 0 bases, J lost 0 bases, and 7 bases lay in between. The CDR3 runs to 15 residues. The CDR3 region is CASSLVGSSYNEQFF. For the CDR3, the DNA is TGCGCCAGCAGCTTGGTTGGGAGCTCCTACAATGAGCAGTTCTTC.

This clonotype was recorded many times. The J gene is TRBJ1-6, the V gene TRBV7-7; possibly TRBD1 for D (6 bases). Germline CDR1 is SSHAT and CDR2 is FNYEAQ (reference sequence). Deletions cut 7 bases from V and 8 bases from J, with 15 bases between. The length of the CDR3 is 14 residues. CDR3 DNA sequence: TGTGCCAGCACCCGCGGGGGGCGAGATTCACCCCTCCACTTT. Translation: CASTRGGRDSPLHF.

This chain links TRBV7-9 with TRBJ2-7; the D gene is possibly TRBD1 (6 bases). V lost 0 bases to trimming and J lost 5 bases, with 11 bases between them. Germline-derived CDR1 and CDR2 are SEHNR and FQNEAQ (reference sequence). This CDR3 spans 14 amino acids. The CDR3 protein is CASSLAGQFHEQYF. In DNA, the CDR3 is TGTGCCAGCAGCTTAGCCGGACAGTTCCACGAGCAGTACTTC.

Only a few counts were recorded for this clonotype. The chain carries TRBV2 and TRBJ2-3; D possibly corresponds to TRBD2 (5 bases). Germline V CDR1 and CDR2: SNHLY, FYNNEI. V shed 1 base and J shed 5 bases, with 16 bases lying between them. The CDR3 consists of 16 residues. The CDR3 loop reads CASSEEMEVIGDTQYF. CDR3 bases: TGTGCCAGCAGTGAAGAGATGGAGGTCATTGGAGATACGCAGTATTTT.

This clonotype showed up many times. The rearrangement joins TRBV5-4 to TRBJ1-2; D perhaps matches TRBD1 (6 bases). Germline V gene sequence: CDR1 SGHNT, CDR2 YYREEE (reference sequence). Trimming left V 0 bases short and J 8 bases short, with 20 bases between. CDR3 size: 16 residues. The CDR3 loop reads CASSLDGWGGWGGYTF. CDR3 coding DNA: TGTGCCAGCAGCTTGGACGGCTGGGGGGGCTGGGGAGGCTACACCTTC.

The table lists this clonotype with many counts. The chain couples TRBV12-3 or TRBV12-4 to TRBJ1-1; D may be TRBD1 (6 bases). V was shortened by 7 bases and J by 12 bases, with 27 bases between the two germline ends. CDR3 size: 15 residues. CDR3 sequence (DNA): TGTGCCAGCAATTCCGTGGGGGGCGTCGGTTTTGAGACTTTCTTT. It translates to CASNSVGGVGFETFF.

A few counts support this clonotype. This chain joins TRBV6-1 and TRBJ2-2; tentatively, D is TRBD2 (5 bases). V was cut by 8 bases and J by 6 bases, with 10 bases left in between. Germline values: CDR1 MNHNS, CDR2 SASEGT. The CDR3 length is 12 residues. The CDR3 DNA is TGTGCCAGCCTTCGAGCGGCCGGGGAGCTGTTTTTT. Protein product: CASLRAAGELFF.

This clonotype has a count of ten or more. The CDR3 nucleotides are TGTGCCAGCAGTTTTATTGGGTTTGGCAATTCACCCCTCCACTTT. Translated, it gives CASSFIGFGNSPLHF. This chain connects TRBV12-3 or TRBV12-4 to TRBJ1-6; D gene ambiguous. The V end was cut by 3 bases, the J end by 7 bases, with 13 bases between. The CDR3 extends over 15 amino acids.

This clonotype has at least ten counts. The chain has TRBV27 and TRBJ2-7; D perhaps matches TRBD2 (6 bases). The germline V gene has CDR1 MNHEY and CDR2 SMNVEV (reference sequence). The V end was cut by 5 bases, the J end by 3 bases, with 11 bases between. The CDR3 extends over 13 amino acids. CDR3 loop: CASSPVGGYEQYF. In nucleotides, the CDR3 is TGTGCCAGCAGTCCCGTGGGAGGCTACGAGCAGTACTTC.

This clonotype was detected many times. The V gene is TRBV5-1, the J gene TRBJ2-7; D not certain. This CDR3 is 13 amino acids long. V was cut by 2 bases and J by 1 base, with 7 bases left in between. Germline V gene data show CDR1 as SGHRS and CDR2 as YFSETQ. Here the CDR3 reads CASSLRPSYEQYV. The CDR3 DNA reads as TGCGCCAGCAGCTTACGGCCTTCCTACGAGCAGTACGTC.

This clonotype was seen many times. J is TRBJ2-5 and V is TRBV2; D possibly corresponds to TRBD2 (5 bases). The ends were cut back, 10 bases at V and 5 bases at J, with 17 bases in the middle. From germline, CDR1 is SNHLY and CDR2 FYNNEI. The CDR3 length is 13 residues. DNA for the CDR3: TGTGCCACCGAAAGGAGGAACCGGGAGACCCAGTACTTC. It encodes CATERRNRETQYF.

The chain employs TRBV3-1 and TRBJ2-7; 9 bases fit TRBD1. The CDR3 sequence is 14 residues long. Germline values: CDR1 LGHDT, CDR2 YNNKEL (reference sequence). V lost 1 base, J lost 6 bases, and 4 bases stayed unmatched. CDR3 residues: CASSQAGTGSEQYF. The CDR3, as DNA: TGTGCCAGCAGCCAAGCCGGGACAGGGAGCGAGCAGTACTTC.

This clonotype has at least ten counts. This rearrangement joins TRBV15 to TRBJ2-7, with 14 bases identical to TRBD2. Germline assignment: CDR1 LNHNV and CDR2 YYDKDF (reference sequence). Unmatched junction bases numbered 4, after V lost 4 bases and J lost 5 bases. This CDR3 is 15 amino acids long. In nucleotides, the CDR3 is TGTGCCACCAGCAAGGGGGGACTAGCGGGGGACGAGCAGTACGTC. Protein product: CATSKGGLAGDEQYV.

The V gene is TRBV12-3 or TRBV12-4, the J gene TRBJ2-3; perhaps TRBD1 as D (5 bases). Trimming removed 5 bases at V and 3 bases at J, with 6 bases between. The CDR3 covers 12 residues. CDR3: CASSPGTDTQYF. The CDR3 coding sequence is TGTGCCAGCAGTCCAGGGACAGATACGCAGTATTTT.

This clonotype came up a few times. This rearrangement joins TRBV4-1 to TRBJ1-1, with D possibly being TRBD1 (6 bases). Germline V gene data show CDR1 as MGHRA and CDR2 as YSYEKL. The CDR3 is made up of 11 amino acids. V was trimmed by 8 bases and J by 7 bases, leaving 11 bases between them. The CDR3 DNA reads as TGCGCCAGCGCAAAGGGGGGTGAAGCTTTCTTT. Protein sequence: CASAKGGEAFF.

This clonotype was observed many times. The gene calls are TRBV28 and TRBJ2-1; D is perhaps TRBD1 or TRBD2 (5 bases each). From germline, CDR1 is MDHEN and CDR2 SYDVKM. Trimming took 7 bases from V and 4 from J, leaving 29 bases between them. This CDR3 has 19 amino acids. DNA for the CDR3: TGTGCCAGCACCCCCTCCGGACACCGGTATAGAGGGCAATACAATGAGCAGTTCTTC. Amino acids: CASTPSGHRYRGQYNEQFF. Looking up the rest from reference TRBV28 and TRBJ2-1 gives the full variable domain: DVKVTQSSRYLVKRTGEKVFLECVQDMDHENMFWYRQDPGLGLRLIYFSYDVKMKEKGDIPEGYSVSREKKERFSLILESASTNQTSMYLCASTPSGHRYRGQYNEQFFGPGTRLTVL.

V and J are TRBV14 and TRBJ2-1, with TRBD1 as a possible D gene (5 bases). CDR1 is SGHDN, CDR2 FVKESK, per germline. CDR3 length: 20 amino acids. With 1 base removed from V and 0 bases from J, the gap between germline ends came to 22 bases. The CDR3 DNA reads TGTGCCAGCAGCCAAGCGTTCAGGGCTTACCAATTAAGCTCCTACAATGAGCAGTTCTTC. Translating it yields CASSQAFRAYQLSSYNEQFF.

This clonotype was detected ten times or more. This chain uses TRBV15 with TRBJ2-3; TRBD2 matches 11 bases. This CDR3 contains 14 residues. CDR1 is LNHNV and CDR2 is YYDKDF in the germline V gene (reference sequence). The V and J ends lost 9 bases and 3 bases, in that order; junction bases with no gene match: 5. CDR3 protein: CATRLAGTTDTQYF. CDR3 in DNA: TGTGCCACAAGACTAGCGGGGACGACAGATACGCAGTATTTT.

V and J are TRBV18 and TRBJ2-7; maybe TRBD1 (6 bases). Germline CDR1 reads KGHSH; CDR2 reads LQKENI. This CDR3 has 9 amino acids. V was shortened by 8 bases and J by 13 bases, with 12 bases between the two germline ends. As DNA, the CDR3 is TGTGCCAGCCCTCGCAGGGGCTACGTC. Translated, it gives CASPRRGYV.

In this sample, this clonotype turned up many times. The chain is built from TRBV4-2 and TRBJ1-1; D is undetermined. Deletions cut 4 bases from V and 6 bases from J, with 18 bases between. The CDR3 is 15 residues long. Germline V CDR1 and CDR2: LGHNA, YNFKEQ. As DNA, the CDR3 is TGTGCCAGCAGCCCACCAGTTGGGAGTCGTTCTGAAGCTTTCTTT. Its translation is CASSPPVGSRSEAFF.

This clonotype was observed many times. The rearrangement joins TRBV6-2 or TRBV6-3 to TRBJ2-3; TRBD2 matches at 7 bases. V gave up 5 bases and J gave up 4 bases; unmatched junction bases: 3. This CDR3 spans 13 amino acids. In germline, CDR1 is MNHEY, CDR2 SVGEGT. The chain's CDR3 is CASSRTRSDTQYF. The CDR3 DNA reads TGTGCCAGCAGTCGGACTAGATCAGATACGCAGTATTTT.

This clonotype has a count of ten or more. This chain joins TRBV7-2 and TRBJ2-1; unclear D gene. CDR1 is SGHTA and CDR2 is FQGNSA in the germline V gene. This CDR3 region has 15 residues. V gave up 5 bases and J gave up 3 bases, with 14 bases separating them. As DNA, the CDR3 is TGTGCCAGCAGCCATCTAGAAGGTCTCTACAATGAGCAGTTCTTC. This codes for CASSHLEGLYNEQFF. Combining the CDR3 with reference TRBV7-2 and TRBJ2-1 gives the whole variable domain GAGVSQSPSNKVTEKGKDVELRCDPISGHTALYWYRQSLGQGLEFLIYFQGNSAPDKSGLPSDRFSAERTGGSVSTLTIQRTQQEDSAVYLCASSHLEGLYNEQFFGPGTRLTVL.

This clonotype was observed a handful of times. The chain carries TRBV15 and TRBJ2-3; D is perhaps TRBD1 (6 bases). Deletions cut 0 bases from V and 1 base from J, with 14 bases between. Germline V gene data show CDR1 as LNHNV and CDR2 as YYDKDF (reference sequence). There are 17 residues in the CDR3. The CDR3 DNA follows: TGTGCCACCAGCAGAGAGGACAGTCGCCGGGGCACAGATACGCAGTATTTT. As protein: CATSREDSRRGTDTQYF.

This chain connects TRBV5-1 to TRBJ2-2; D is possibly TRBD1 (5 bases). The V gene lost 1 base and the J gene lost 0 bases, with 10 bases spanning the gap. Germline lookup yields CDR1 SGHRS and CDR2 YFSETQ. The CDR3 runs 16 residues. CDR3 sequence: CASSLSQGTNTGELFF. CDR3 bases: TGCGCCAGCAGCTTGAGTCAGGGTACGAACACCGGGGAGCTGTTTTTT.

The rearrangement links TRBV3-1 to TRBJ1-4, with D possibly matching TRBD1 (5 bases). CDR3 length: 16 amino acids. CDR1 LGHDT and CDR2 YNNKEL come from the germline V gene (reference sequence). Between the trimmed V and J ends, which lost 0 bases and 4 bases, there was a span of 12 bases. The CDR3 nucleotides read TGTGCCAGCAGCCAAGATTCGGGGCTCGGTAATGAAAAACTGTTTTTT. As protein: CASSQDSGLGNEKLFF.